This is a list of T cell receptor beta chains from one sample in a study of cytomegalovirus exposure and HLA in healthy donors. Clones were sequenced by immunoSEQ multiplex PCR, and TCRdb holds only the in-frame ones, with some missing. The table shows some 150,000 clones, with around 83% occurring only once. The material sequenced was PBMCs. All receptors derive from a man aged 35-49 years in good health and CMV-seropositive. The CDR3 runs from the conserved cysteine through the conserved F or W. D genes are given only for firm matches. Only some rows state a clone size, as once, few, many or a class for expanded clones.

D	size	V	J	DNA	CDR3
NA	NA	TRBV27	TRBJ2-7	TGTGCCAGCAGTCCCAAACTGGACAGCTCACCGCAGTACTTC	CASSPKLDSSPQYF
TRBD2	NA	TRBV7-2	TRBJ2-5	TGTGCCAGCAACAATGGACTAGCGGGTCCCCAAGAGACCCAGTACTTC	CASNNGLAGPQETQYF
TRBD1	few	TRBV16	TRBJ1-5	TGTGCCAGCAGCCAGAGGACAGGGCATCAGCCCCAGCATTTT	CASSQRTGHQPQHF
TRBD1	once	TRBV29-1	TRBJ2-7	TGCAGCGCCGTGGGGACAGGGGCCTACGAGCAGTACTTC	CSAVGTGAYEQYF
NA	NA	TRBV2	TRBJ2-2	TGTGCCAGCAGGGGGGTGAACAGGGCGAACACCGGGGAGCTGTTTTTT	CASRGVNRANTGELFF
NA	NA	TRBV10-1	TRBJ2-5	TGCGCCAGCAGTGAGGCCGACAGGCACTTCGGAGAGACCCAGTACTTC	CASSEADRHFGETQYF
TRBD1	NA	TRBV7-9	TRBJ1-1	TGTGCCAGCAGCCGCCGGACAGGGGGAAATACTGAAGCTTTCTTT	CASSRRTGGNTEAFF
NA	NA	TRBV27	TRBJ2-7	TGTGCCAGCAGTTTAATCGGCCAGGTCTGGAACGAGCAGTACTTC	CASSLIGQVWNEQYF
NA	NA	TRBV5-4	TRBJ2-2	TGTGCCAGCAGCCTCCCGAACTTGAACACCGGGGAGCTGTTTTTT	CASSLPNLNTGELFF
TRBD1	NA	TRBV2	TRBJ1-2	TGTGCCCGTGGGACAGGGGTTTCCTATGGCTACACCTTC	CARGTGVSYGYTF
NA	NA	TRBV18	TRBJ1-1	TGTGCCAGCTCACCACCGAATGGACTCCAGACTGAAGCTTTCTTT	CASSPPNGLQTEAFF
TRBD1	many	TRBV2	TRBJ2-3	TGTGCCAGCAGTCCCGGGACAGGATACACAGATACGCAGTATTTT	CASSPGTGYTDTQYF
NA	NA	TRBV9	TRBJ1-2	TGTGCCAGCAGCTCTGATCACAGGTCCTATGGCTACACCTTC	CASSSDHRSYGYTF
NA	NA	TRBV6-5	TRBJ1-4	TGTGCCAGCAGTCTCCCAGGGGAAAAACTGTTTTTT	CASSLPGEKLFF
NA	NA	TRBV27	TRBJ2-1	TGTGCCAGCAGTTTACGGCTAGCCGGCGAGCAGTTCTTC	CASSLRLAGEQFF
TRBD1	NA	TRBV25-1	TRBJ2-7	TGTGCCAGCAGTGAATCGGGCAGGGGGCTAAACGAGCAGTACTTC	CASSESGRGLNEQYF
NA	once	TRBV14	TRBJ1-1	TGTGCCAGCAGCCGCGCCCTAGTTTTCACTGAAGCTTTCTTT	CASSRALVFTEAFF
NA	NA	TRBV6-5	TRBJ2-1	TGTGCCAGCATCTCGCCCGGGGTTTACAATGAGCAGTTCTTC	CASISPGVYNEQFF
NA	NA	TRBV13	TRBJ2-5	TGTGCCAGCGGGCCTAGCGAGGGCCAAGAGACCCAGTACTTC	CASGPSEGQETQYF
NA	NA	TRBV9	TRBJ1-5	TGTGCCAGCAGCGTAGACGGACAGCGCAATCAGCCCCAGCATTTT	CASSVDGQRNQPQHF
NA	NA	TRBV4-3	TRBJ1-2	TGCGCCAGCAGCGCCAGGGGTAAGGGCTATGGCTACACCTTC	CASSARGKGYGYTF
NA	NA	TRBV10-3	TRBJ1-2	TGTGCCATCAGCCCGCCTGTTGAGGGCAACTATGGCTACACCTTC	CAISPPVEGNYGYTF
NA	NA	TRBV5-6	TRBJ2-1	TGTGCCAGCAGCGTTGGACAGTACAATGAGCAGTTCTTC	CASSVGQYNEQFF
NA	NA	TRBV21-1	TRBJ1-1	TGTGCCAGCAGCGAAGTCCCGGGACAGGGAATGAACACTGAAGCTTTCTTT	CASSEVPGQGMNTEAFF
TRBD1	once	TRBV30	TRBJ1-5	TGTGCCTGGAGTGTACAGGACAGGGGGCGATTTCAGCCCCAGCATTTT	CAWSVQDRGRFQPQHF
TRBD1	NA	TRBV5-1	TRBJ1-4	TGCGCCAGCAGCATCTCGGGACAGAGCTATATTAATGAAAAACTGTTTTTT	CASSISGQSYINEKLFF
NA	NA	TRBV28	TRBJ1-2	TGTGCCAGCAGTCCCGACTTGGGAGGGTATGGCTACACCTTC	CASSPDLGGYGYTF
NA	NA	TRBV7-3	TRBJ1-2	TGTGCCAGCAGCCCCCCTCCGACCGCGGCGTTAGTCGATGGCTACACCTTC	CASSPPPTAALVDGYTF
NA	NA	TRBV6-5	TRBJ1-1	TGTGCCAGCAGTTACGGGGGGTCAAGCACTGAAGCTTTCTTT	CASSYGGSSTEAFF
TRBD2	NA	TRBV9	TRBJ2-6	TGTGCCAGCAGCGTTAGCGGGGCTGGGGCCAACGTCCTGACTTTC	CASSVSGAGANVLTF
TRBD1	NA	TRBV27	TRBJ2-7	TGTGCCAGCAGTTTTGACAGGGGATCCTACGAGCAGTACTTC	CASSFDRGSYEQYF
NA	many	TRBV7-8	TRBJ2-5	TGTGCCAGCAGCTTAGCCGAGCTGTACCAAGAGACCCAGTACTTC	CASSLAELYQETQYF
TRBD1	NA	TRBV5-1	TRBJ2-7	TGCGCCAGCAACCCAACGGGACAGGGCCCTTACGAGCAGTACTTC	CASNPTGQGPYEQYF
NA	NA	TRBV11-2	TRBJ1-5	TGTGCCAGCAGCTTAGAGGGTGGGGGCAGCCAGCCCCAGCATTTT	CASSLEGGGSQPQHF
NA	NA	TRBV11-1	TRBJ2-7	TGTGCCAGCAGCCACGGACAGCATTTCTACGAGCAGTACTTC	CASSHGQHFYEQYF
NA	NA	TRBV19	TRBJ1-2	TGTGCCAGTAGTATGCCGGGGATGGACTATGGCTACACCTTC	CASSMPGMDYGYTF
TRBD1	NA	TRBV19	TRBJ1-5	TGTGCCAGTACCGACAGGGGCCGGGGGCAGCCCCAGCATTTT	CASTDRGRGQPQHF
TRBD1	NA	TRBV10-3	TRBJ1-1	TGTGCCATCAGTCCACACGACAGGGAGGCTGAAGCTTTCTTT	CAISPHDREAEAFF
NA	NA	TRBV5-5	TRBJ2-6	TGTGCCAGCAGCTTAGTTGGGGGGTCTGGGGCCAACGTCCTGACTTTC	CASSLVGGSGANVLTF
NA	NA	TRBV30	TRBJ2-7	TGTGCCTGGAGTACAGGGTACGAGCAGTACTTC	CAWSTGYEQYF
NA	NA	TRBV6-5	TRBJ2-3	TGTGCCAGCAGTTTCCAGCAGGGCACAGATACGCAGTATTTT	CASSFQQGTDTQYF
TRBD1	NA	TRBV14	TRBJ2-1	TGTGCCAGCAGCCAATTGACAGGGGCAAATGGTGAGCAGTTCTTC	CASSQLTGANGEQFF
NA	NA	TRBV2	TRBJ2-7	TGTGCCAGCAGTGGAAGTTCCTTCTCCTACGAGCAGTACTTC	CASSGSSFSYEQYF
TRBD1	NA	TRBV18	TRBJ2-6	TGTGCCAGCTCAGCCGGGACAGGGGGGCCCGGGGCCAACGTCCTGACTTTC	CASSAGTGGPGANVLTF
NA	NA	TRBV29-1	TRBJ2-7	TGCAGTGTTGAGGGCGAGACAGCCTACGAGCAGTACTTC	CSVEGETAYEQYF
TRBD1	NA	TRBV6-5	TRBJ2-5	TGTGCCAGCAGTTACTCAGGGGGCGCGAAGACCCAGTACTTC	CASSYSGGAKTQYF
TRBD1	few	TRBV13	TRBJ1-6	TGTGCCAGCAGCGTAAACAGGGGGAATTCACCCCTCCACTTT	CASSVNRGNSPLHF
TRBD1	NA	TRBV27	TRBJ1-2	TGTGCCAGCAGTTCCTACAGGGGGCGTGAGTATGGCTACACCTTC	CASSSYRGREYGYTF
TRBD2	NA	TRBV5-8	TRBJ2-1	TGTGCCAGCAGCTTGGGTAGGGTAGGGAGGGATGAGCAGTTCTTC	CASSLGRVGRDEQFF